This is a list of T cell receptor beta chains from one sample in a study of T cell responses to AZD1222 COVID-19 vaccine. TCRdb keeps only in-frame clones here, not all; method: immunoSEQ multiplex PCR. This table holds fewer than 110,000 clones, about 93% found once. The material sequenced was peripheral blood, taken 28 days after the second AZD1222 dose. All receptors derive from an adult who received the AZD1222 COVID-19 vaccine. Both conserved end residues are part of each CDR3.

v_gene: TRBV9
CDR3aa: CASSVALEGDTDTQYF

v_gene: TRBV10-1
CDR3aa: CASSESTDTQYF

v_gene: TRBV20-1
CDR3aa: CSASKSSRDRAEQFF

v_gene: TRBV27
CDR3aa: CASSFHDTYTEAFF

v_gene: TRBV6-1
CDR3aa: CASSEGNVYNSPLHF

v_gene: TRBV4-1
CDR3aa: CASSQGTGNYGYTF

v_gene: TRBV7-9
CDR3aa: CASSRNSGGIDTQYF

v_gene: TRBV7-9
CDR3aa: CASSLGDNTEAFF

v_gene: TRBV6-5
CDR3aa: CASTKGQRTEAFF

v_gene: TRBV5-4
CDR3aa: CASSLASGRTLGEQYF

v_gene: TRBV5-1
CDR3aa: CASSSSYEQYF

v_gene: TRBV6-9
CDR3aa: CASSYETPYYSNQPQHF

v_gene: TRBV29-1
CDR3aa: CSVVPDFGALAKNIQYF

v_gene: TRBV7-2
CDR3aa: CASSFDRDRDQETQYF

v_gene: TRBV20-1
CDR3aa: CSASLLADRGRFGYTF

v_gene: TRBV6-1
CDR3aa: CASSEVRNTEAFF

v_gene: TRBV7-2
CDR3aa: CASSFMSPLAEASNEQFF

v_gene: TRBV10-3
CDR3aa: CAISELDRGHYGYTF

v_gene: TRBV11-2
CDR3aa: CASRHGDPNTEAFF

v_gene: TRBV3-1/TRBV3-2
CDR3aa: CASSQGWAGNTIYF

v_gene: TRBV10-1
CDR3aa: CASSEARGGNTEAFF

v_gene: TRBV5-8
CDR3aa: CASSLRGQGANTGELFF

v_gene: TRBV10-3
CDR3aa: CAISDVGDEQFF

v_gene: TRBV19
CDR3aa: CASNPQGARQPQHF

v_gene: TRBV19
CDR3aa: CASSIGRGLSTNEKLFF

v_gene: TRBV6-5
CDR3aa: CASRRGAEAFF

v_gene: TRBV15
CDR3aa: CATSPRGGFQETQYF

v_gene: TRBV2
CDR3aa: CASRQGLTEKLFF

v_gene: TRBV11-2
CDR3aa: CASSLDTGINSPLHF

v_gene: TRBV5-4
CDR3aa: CASTRGPRAGGGETQYF

v_gene: TRBV6-5
CDR3aa: CASSYLASYEQYF

v_gene: TRBV20-1
CDR3aa: CSARDKYEQYF

v_gene: TRBV29-1
CDR3aa: CSALTDTYEQYF

v_gene: TRBV2
CDR3aa: CASSESGLLTYNEQFF

v_gene: TRBV5-4
CDR3aa: CASSLGGLAGNTGELFF

v_gene: TRBV5-6
CDR3aa: CASSVEEYGYTF

v_gene: TRBV7-2
CDR3aa: CASSPGPTNTGELFF

v_gene: TRBV29-1
CDR3aa: CSVDRGKAAFF

v_gene: TRBV12-3/TRBV12-4
CDR3aa: CASSPGGTQYF

v_gene: TRBV19
CDR3aa: CASTGTGNWNEQFF

v_gene: TRBV18
CDR3aa: CASSPWSSYEQYF

v_gene: TRBV19
CDR3aa: CASSIPGTPDRTQYF

v_gene: TRBV4-1
CDR3aa: CASSQDHAGTNYGYTF

v_gene: TRBV11-2
CDR3aa: CASSPNSGRGDTQYF

v_gene: TRBV9
CDR3aa: CASSTTSLGDTQYF

v_gene: TRBV11-2
CDR3aa: CASSLLYRDEAFF

v_gene: TRBV7-8
CDR3aa: CASSLGLRAEHNQPQHF

v_gene: TRBV10-2
CDR3aa: CASVAGGPYNEQFF

v_gene: TRBV6-5
CDR3aa: CASRRQPSTKNIQYF

v_gene: TRBV28
CDR3aa: CASSFGWGGYTF

v_gene: TRBV6-5
CDR3aa: CASSYGTNYPGTEQYF

v_gene: TRBV7-9
CDR3aa: CASSFLQQEGYEQYF

v_gene: TRBV24-1
CDR3aa: CATSVERSRRGRPYEQYF

v_gene: TRBV9
CDR3aa: CASSPSLGRGTEAFF

v_gene: TRBV5-1
CDR3aa: CASSPGTDNEQFF